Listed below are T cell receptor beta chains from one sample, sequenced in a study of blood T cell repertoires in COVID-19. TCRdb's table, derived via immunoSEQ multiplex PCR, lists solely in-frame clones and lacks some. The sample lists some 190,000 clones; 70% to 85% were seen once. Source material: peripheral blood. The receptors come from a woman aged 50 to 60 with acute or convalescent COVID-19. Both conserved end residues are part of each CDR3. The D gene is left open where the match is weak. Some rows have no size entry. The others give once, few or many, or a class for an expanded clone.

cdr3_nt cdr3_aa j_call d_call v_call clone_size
TGTGCCAGCAGTGACCACTTTGTCGGTCAGCCCCAGCATTTT CASSDHFVGQPQHF TRBJ1-5 NA TRBV2 NA
TGTGCCAGCAGCTTGAGCTCTGGGGCCAACGTCCTGACTTTC CASSLSSGANVLTF TRBJ2-6 NA TRBV9 NA
TGTGCCAGTATTGACAGGGGGCGGGACACTGAAGCTTTCTTT CASIDRGRDTEAFF TRBJ1-1 TRBD1 TRBV19 NA
TGTGCCAGCACTAGGGACTGGACGAACACCGGGGAGCTGTTTTTT CASTRDWTNTGELFF TRBJ2-2 NA TRBV27 NA
TGCGCCAGCAGCTCGGGGACTAGCGGGGGGCCGGGAGGAGGCCACAATGAGCAGTTCTTC CASSSGTSGGPGGGHNEQFF TRBJ2-1 TRBD2 TRBV5-1 NA
TGTGCCAGCAGCTTGGGAGAATTCAATCAGCCCCAGCATTTT CASSLGEFNQPQHF TRBJ1-5 NA TRBV5-5 few
TGTGCCTGGACTTACAGTAGAAACACTGAAGCTTTCTTT CAWTYSRNTEAFF TRBJ1-1 NA TRBV30 NA
TGTGCCAGCAGTGGCTCGACCAGGTTCTTCTTC CASSGSTRFFF TRBJ2-1 NA TRBV2 few
TGTGCCAGCAGGGCAGGGATTATTAATGAGCAGTTCTTC CASRAGIINEQFF TRBJ2-1 NA TRBV2 NA
TGTGCCTGGAGCGGTCGCTCCTCGGAGCAGTTCTTC CAWSGRSSEQFF TRBJ2-1 NA TRBV30 NA
TGTGCCAGCAGCCAAGGCCTAAATCAGCCCCAGCATTTT CASSQGLNQPQHF TRBJ1-5 NA TRBV14 few
TGTGCCAGTAGTTCCCGCCGGGGGGGCAATGAGCAGTTCTTC CASSSRRGGNEQFF TRBJ2-1 TRBD2 TRBV19 NA
TGCGCCAGCAGCCAGACATCCGGAGGAGAGACCCAGTACTTC CASSQTSGGETQYF TRBJ2-5 NA TRBV5-1 once
TGTGCCAGCAGCCCCTTCGGTGGGGAGGGCTACACCTTC CASSPFGGEGYTF TRBJ1-2 NA TRBV14 NA
TGTGCCAGCAACCGATTCGGGACAGTTCTAAATCAGCCCCAGCATTTT CASNRFGTVLNQPQHF TRBJ1-5 TRBD1 TRBV28 NA
TGTGCCAGCAGCCAGCAGGCGGGGGGGCCCTCCGAGCAGTACTTC CASSQQAGGPSEQYF TRBJ2-7 TRBD2 TRBV4-2 NA
TGTGCCAGCAGTGAGGCAGGGAGCAATCAGCCCCAGCATTTT CASSEAGSNQPQHF TRBJ1-5 NA TRBV6-1 once
TGTGCCAGCAGTGAACGAACCCAGACAGGGAGCTCCTACGAGCAGTACTTC CASSERTQTGSSYEQYF TRBJ2-7 TRBD1 TRBV25-1 NA
TGTGCCAGTAGGCCCGGGACTAGCGGGGTTGATGAGCAGTTCTTC CASRPGTSGVDEQFF TRBJ2-1 TRBD2 TRBV19 NA
TGTGCCAGCAGTCGACAGGGGCACTACAATGAGCAGTTCTTC CASSRQGHYNEQFF TRBJ2-1 TRBD1 TRBV27 NA
TGTGCCAGCACCTTGTGGGGAAGGGAGTCCGATGAGCAGTTCTTC CASTLWGRESDEQFF TRBJ2-1 NA TRBV27 NA
TGTGCCAGCAGTGACCCAAGGCTAGCGGGGAACACCGGGGAGCTGTTTTTT CASSDPRLAGNTGELFF TRBJ2-2 TRBD2 TRBV6-1 NA
TGTGCCAGCAGCGTAGGAGACAGCTATGGCTACACCTTC CASSVGDSYGYTF TRBJ1-2 NA TRBV9 few
TGTGCCAGCAGCTTTACAGGGGGAACTAATGAAAAACTGTTTTTT CASSFTGGTNEKLFF TRBJ1-4 TRBD1 TRBV5-4 NA
TGTGCCAGCAACGACAAGCAGCCCAATGAGCAGTTCTTC CASNDKQPNEQFF TRBJ2-1 NA TRBV5-5 NA
TGTGCCAGCAGTAAGGGACAGGGGGCCAACGAGCAGTACTTC CASSKGQGANEQYF TRBJ2-7 TRBD1 TRBV6-5 NA
TGTGCCAGCTCGCCCCAGGGGACTGGAAACACCATATATTTT CASSPQGTGNTIYF TRBJ1-3 NA TRBV18 NA
TGTGCTAGTGGTTTTATTCAGGATAGCGGGGAGCTGTTTTTT CASGFIQDSGELFF TRBJ2-2 NA TRBV12-5 NA
TGTGCCAGCAGTCCACCGGGGGGGTTTAGGAATCAGCCCCAGCATTTT CASSPPGGFRNQPQHF TRBJ1-5 NA TRBV28 NA
TGTGCCAGCAGTATAGGGGGACAGGGCACTAATGAAAAACTGTTTTTT CASSIGGQGTNEKLFF TRBJ1-4 TRBD1 TRBV28 NA
TGTGCCTTCCAAGGTCCCTCCGGGGAGCAGTACTTC CAFQGPSGEQYF TRBJ2-7 NA TRBV30 NA
TGTGCCAGCAGCGTCCGACAGGTGAACACTGAAGCTTTCTTT CASSVRQVNTEAFF TRBJ1-1 NA TRBV5-5 NA
TGTGCCAGTAGTATTGTTTCGGGGAACACTGAAGCTTTCTTT CASSIVSGNTEAFF TRBJ1-1 NA TRBV19 NA
TGTGCCTGGAAACAGAACACTGAAGCTTTCTTT CAWKQNTEAFF TRBJ1-1 NA TRBV30 NA
TGTGCAAGTCGCTTAGCCCGACTAGCGGGGAGAGACAATGAGCAGTTCTTC CASRLARLAGRDNEQFF TRBJ2-1 NA TRBV12-2 NA
TGTGCCAGCAGCCCTAGAGGGTTCAATCAGCCCCAGCATTTT CASSPRGFNQPQHF TRBJ1-5 NA TRBV7-2 NA
TGCGCCAGCAGCTTGGGGTCCCTAGGGGGCGGTAATGAAAAACTGTTTTTT CASSLGSLGGGNEKLFF TRBJ1-4 TRBD1 TRBV5-1 once
TGTGCCAGCAGTTCCCCTAGCCGCGTTCCCCAAGAGACCCAGTACTTC CASSSPSRVPQETQYF TRBJ2-5 NA TRBV25-1 once
TGTGCCAGCAGTTACTCGAGCGGCCAGCCCCAGCATTTT CASSYSSGQPQHF TRBJ1-5 NA TRBV6-5 NA
TGTGCCACCAGCAGAGATAAACAGGGCCCCCAGCATTTT CATSRDKQGPQHF TRBJ1-5 NA TRBV15 few
TGCGCCAGCAGCCAAGGATCGGGTGTTTTTAGCTATGGCTACACCTTC CASSQGSGVFSYGYTF TRBJ1-2 NA TRBV4-1 few
TGTGCCAGCAGCCCGCTGGACAGGGTATCCACTGAAGCTTTCTTT CASSPLDRVSTEAFF TRBJ1-1 TRBD1 TRBV6-5 few
TGTGCCAGTTCCCTCGGACTAGCGGGCACAGATACGCAGTATTTT CASSLGLAGTDTQYF TRBJ2-3 TRBD2 TRBV2 NA
TGTGCCATCAGTGAACAAACTAGCGGGAGGCGGGGTGAGCAGTTCTTC CAISEQTSGRRGEQFF TRBJ2-1 TRBD2 TRBV10-3 NA
TGTGCCAGCTCACCAACGGCAGGGACAGCCAGAGAGACCCAGTACTTC CASSPTAGTARETQYF TRBJ2-5 TRBD1 TRBV18 NA
TGTGCCAGCGGCCCGGGGGGAGTCAGTTCACCCCTCCACTTT CASGPGGVSSPLHF TRBJ1-6 NA TRBV6-2/TRBV6-3 NA
TGTGCCAGCAGCTTGGGACAGTACACTGAAGCTTTCTTT CASSLGQYTEAFF TRBJ1-1 NA TRBV5-6 NA
TGTGCCACCCGAGGGACTAGCGGGGACAATGAGCAGTTCTTC CATRGTSGDNEQFF TRBJ2-1 TRBD2 TRBV15 NA
TGCGCCAGCAGCAATCCGGGACTAGCGGGAGGGACCGGGGAGCTGTTTTTT CASSNPGLAGGTGELFF TRBJ2-2 TRBD2 TRBV4-1 NA